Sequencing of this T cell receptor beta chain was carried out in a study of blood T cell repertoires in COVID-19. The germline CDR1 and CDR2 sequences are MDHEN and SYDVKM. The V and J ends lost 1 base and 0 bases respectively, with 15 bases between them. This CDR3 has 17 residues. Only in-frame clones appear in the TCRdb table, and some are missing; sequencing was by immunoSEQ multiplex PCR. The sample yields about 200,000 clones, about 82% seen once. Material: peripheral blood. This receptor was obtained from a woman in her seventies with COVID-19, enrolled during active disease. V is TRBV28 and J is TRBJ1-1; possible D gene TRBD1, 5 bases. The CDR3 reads CASSLLGGAGLNTEAFF. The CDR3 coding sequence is TGTGCCAGCAGTTTATTGGGTGGGGCAGGGTTGAACACTGAAGCTTTCTTT.